This T cell receptor (beta chain) was captured by sequencing in a study of CD8 T cells in ankylosing spondylitis (dated by TCRdb to 2017 to 2019). Study-wide context: The study set out to find disease-linked TCR variants by profiling T cell receptor beta repertoires in ankylosing spondylitis patients and healthy donors. Peripheral blood was sampled, and synovial fluid was additionally collected from ankylosing spondylitis patients. The full study cohort comprised 20 to 30 ankylosing spondylitis patients and roughly 100 healthy donors. The research as a whole found: The disease-linked clones showed a CD8+ phenotype and occurred at relatively low frequencies in peripheral blood. Blood from ankylosing spondylitis patients appeared to be characterized by a TCR beta motif made up of several highly homologous amino acid variants. The disease-linked clones were reported to be significantly enriched in matched synovial fluid samples from ankylosing spondylitis patients. Some motif variants were previously reported in synovial fluid and blood of reactive arthritis patients, suggesting common disease-initiation mechanisms.

Sequencing used an Illumina HiSeq 2500. TCR beta libraries were prepared by quantitative 5'-RACE with molecular barcodes. In the authors' own workflow: Disease-linked TCR variants were identified with a new computational method built on a probabilistic model of VDJ rearrangement. In-frame beta chains were kept once TCRdb had trimmed the public reads at Q25 with fastp and called clones with MiXCR. CDR3 protein duplicates are merged, each entry listing the most common genes and DNA. It is TCRdb's table, rather than the study itself, that gives the V and J calls and clone size. Within this sample are around 250,000 distinct CDR3 sequences, with about 10% of them counted one time only. Less than 8% of the sample is in the top ten clones. The junction shows trimming of 3 bases on V and 7 bases on J, plus 18 bases between the germline ends. The CDR3 sequence holds 15 residues, the cysteine and phenylalanine included. This entry keeps only the CDR3 DNA: 45 bases, framed from base 1. Via the germline V gene (reference sequence), CDR1 is SSHAT and CDR2 FNYEAQ.

This clonotype was seen just once. No antigen is known for it. No quality values exist for individual bases; no much larger clone is one base distant. A solitary read yields weak support. Sequencing was done on a sample of blood, either unsorted or a sorted T cell fraction (not recorded which). The chain joins TRBV7-7 to TRBJ1-2; a confident D gene designation cannot be given. This receptor was obtained from a male donor with ankylosing spondylitis or in good health (not recorded which). The CDR3 reads CASSFFWVGCSGYTF. The base sequence is TGTGCCAGCAGCTTCTTTTGGGTCGGGTGCAGTGGCTACACCTTC.